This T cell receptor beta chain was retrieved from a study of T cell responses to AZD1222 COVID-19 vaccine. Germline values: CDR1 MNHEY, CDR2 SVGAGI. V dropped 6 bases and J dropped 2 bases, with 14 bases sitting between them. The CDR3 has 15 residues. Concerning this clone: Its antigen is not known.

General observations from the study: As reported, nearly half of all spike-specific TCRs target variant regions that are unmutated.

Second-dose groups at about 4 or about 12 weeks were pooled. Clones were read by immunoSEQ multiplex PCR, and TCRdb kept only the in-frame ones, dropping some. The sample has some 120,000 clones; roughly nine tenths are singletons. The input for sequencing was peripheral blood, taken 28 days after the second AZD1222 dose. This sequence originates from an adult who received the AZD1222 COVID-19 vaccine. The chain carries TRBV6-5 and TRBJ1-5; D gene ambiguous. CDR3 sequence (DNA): TGTGCCAGCAGCAAAAGGAATAGCGGCAATCAGCCCCAGCATTTT. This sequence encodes CASSKRNSGNQPQHF.